This T cell receptor beta chain is drawn from a study of T cell responses to AZD1222 COVID-19 vaccine. Study background: Second-dose intervals near 4 or 12 weeks were combined. Notes on the study in general: Clonal diversity may have been underestimated in mostly white British donors. Spike-specific TCR breadth and depth grew following two AZD1222 doses. Per reports, nearly half of all spike-specific TCRs target regions that are unmutated in variants.

Generated by immunoSEQ multiplex PCR, the TCRdb table keeps only in-frame clones and is missing some. The sample yields more than 95,000 clones, 88% seen once. V lost 4 bases, J lost 7 bases, and 9 bases stayed unmatched. The CDR3 has 15 amino acids. Germline V gene lookup returns CDR1 SGDLS and CDR2 YYNGEE. A note on this clone: The target antigen is unknown.

This clonotype was obtained from an adult in good health. This specimen consisted of peripheral blood, obtained on day 0 of AZD1222 vaccination. The V gene is TRBV9, the J gene TRBJ2-1, with 9 bases aligning to TRBD2. The CDR3 loop is CASSHSEREENEQFF. The CDR3 DNA reads as TGTGCCAGCAGCCACTCGGAGCGGGAGGAAAATGAGCAGTTCTTC.